Each of the 27 T cell receptor beta chains below was sequenced from the same sample in a study of CXCR3-negative and CXCR3-positive naive CD8 T cells. Study conclusions and caveats: CXCR3-positive naive cells carried more hydrophobic TRB CDR3s than CXCR3-negative ones.

Their target antigens are unknown. cDNA libraries for TRB were generated by 5' RACE incorporating UMI labels. Each CDR3 protein gets one entry in TCRdb, which reprocessed the 5' RACE reads and gives no DNA. This sample's table has about 110,000 distinct CDR3 sequences. Specimen: naive CXCR3+ CD8+ T cells from blood. The subset denotes: CD45RO-CCR7+CD27+CD95- naive CD8+ T cells expressing CXCR3 (TNR3+). The receptors stem from a human donor in good health. Some clones in this sample may be carry-over from other donors' samples.

The J gene is TRBJ1-1, the V gene TRBV20-1; no DNA is available, so the TRBD1 call from TCRdb remains unchecked. Germline V gene lookup returns CDR1 DFQATT and CDR2 SNEGSKA (reference sequence). The CDR3 contains 14 residues. CDR3 region: CSAPNWERDTEAFF.

J is TRBJ2-7 and V is TRBV30; no DNA is available, so the TRBD1 call from TCRdb remains unchecked. The CDR3 totals 12 residues. Germline-derived CDR1 and CDR2 are GTSNPN and SVGIG (reference sequence). The chain's CDR3 is CAWRLPRGEQYF.

This chain uses TRBV9 with TRBJ2-2; TCRdb's D call of TRBD1 is untestable without DNA. The CDR3 is 15 amino acids. CDR1 is SGDLS, CDR2 YYNGEE, per germline. The CDR3 reads CASSVGGVSYGELFF. The full variable domain, rest sourced from reference TRBV9 and TRBJ2-2, is DSGVTQTPKHLITATGQRVTLRCSPRSGDLSVYWYQQSLDQGLQFLIQYYNGEERAKGNILERFSAQQFPDLHSELNLSSLELGDSALYFCASSVGGVSYGELFFGEGSRLTVL.

V usage is TRBV20-1 and J usage is TRBJ1-1; lacking DNA, the TRBD1 call made by TCRdb goes unchecked. CDR1 and CDR2 from the germline V gene are DFQATT and SNEGSKA (reference sequence). The CDR3 consists of 15 residues. The CDR3: CSARDLQGWNTEAFF.

CDR3 loop: CASSTGTGPDEQYF. V usage is TRBV5-1 and J usage is TRBJ2-7; lacking DNA, the TRBD1 call made by TCRdb goes unchecked. Germline-derived CDR1 and CDR2 are SGHRS and YFSETQ. CDR3 length: 14 amino acids.

V is TRBV7-8 and J is TRBJ2-7; the D gene TCRdb calls, TRBD1, cannot be checked with no DNA. Germline V CDR1 and CDR2: SGHVS, FQNEAQ. The CDR3 totals 13 residues. This CDR3 is CASRRGSEVEQYF.

The rearrangement links TRBV27 to TRBJ2-3; TCRdb designates TRBD2, a call that cannot be tested without DNA. From germline, CDR1 is MNHEY and CDR2 SMNVEV (reference sequence). CDR3 length equals 15 residues. The CDR3 sequence is CASSLLQGPPDTQYF.

The chain employs TRBV4-2 and TRBJ2-7. CDR1 and CDR2 from the germline V gene are LGHNA and YNFKEQ. The CDR3 sequence is 15 residues long. CDR3 region: CASSQSAATGYEQYF.

The rearrangement uses TRBV29-1 and TRBJ1-1; TCRdb's D call of TRBD1 is untestable without DNA. The germline CDR1 and CDR2 sequences are SQVTM and ANQGSEA. The CDR3 is 11 amino acids. CDR3 sequence: CSVEDRGAAFF. The variable domain in full, completed from reference TRBV29-1 and TRBJ1-1, reads SAVISQKPSRDICQRGTSLTIQCQVDSQVTMMFWYRQQPGQSLTLIATANQGSEATYESGFVIDKFPISRPNLTFSTLTVSNMSPEDSSIYLCSVEDRGAAFFGQGTRLTVV.

This rearrangement joins TRBV2 to TRBJ2-5; the TRBD2 assignment by TCRdb is unverifiable without DNA. The CDR3 is 17 residues long. CDR1 is SNHLY and CDR2 is FYNNEI in the germline V gene. CDR3 sequence: CASSVGSGGAWGETQYF.

The rearrangement joins TRBV29-1 to TRBJ2-5; no DNA is available, so the TRBD2 call from TCRdb remains unchecked. Looked up from germline, CDR1 is SQVTM and CDR2 is ANQGSEA. This CDR3 has 15 amino acids. CDR3 amino acids: CSVEGLAGEVETQYF.

The chain combines TRBV15 with TRBJ2-5; the D call of TRBD2 rests on TCRdb alone, since no DNA is present to check it. The CDR3 has 13 amino acids. CDR1 LNHNV and CDR2 YYDKDF come from the germline V gene (reference sequence). CDR3 loop: CATSSKRQETQYF.

The chain combines TRBV5-1 with TRBJ2-1. Looked up from germline, CDR1 is SGHRS and CDR2 is YFSETQ. This CDR3 has 15 amino acids. The CDR3 sequence: CASSLARGSYNEQFF.

The chain links TRBV9 to TRBJ1-2; the TCRdb D gene call, TRBD1, has no DNA to confirm it. This CDR3 has 15 residues. Germline CDR1 and CDR2: SGDLS and YYNGEE. The CDR3 sequence: CASSEGTRWDYGYTF.

This chain connects TRBV20-1 to TRBJ2-2; TCRdb's D call of TRBD1 is untestable without DNA. From germline, CDR1 is DFQATT and CDR2 SNEGSKA (reference sequence). The CDR3 spans 14 residues. CDR3 sequence reads: CSVRRQGDTGELFF.

The CDR3 protein is CASSPRWPEAFF. The gene calls are TRBV13 and TRBJ1-1. Germline CDR1 and CDR2: PRHDT and FYEKMQ (reference sequence). This CDR3 contains 12 residues.

The chain combines TRBV29-1 with TRBJ1-1; TCRdb outputs TRBD1, but without DNA this stays unchecked. The CDR3 consists of 13 residues. Germline V gives CDR1 SQVTM, CDR2 ANQGSEA. This CDR3 is CSVVSGVHTEAFF.

This CDR3 is CASISPGTSAYNEQFF. This chain joins TRBV7-9 and TRBJ2-1; the D call of TRBD2 rests on TCRdb alone, since no DNA is present to check it. Germline V lookup: CDR1 SEHNR, CDR2 FQNEAQ (reference sequence). This CDR3 is built from 16 residues.

V is TRBV20-1 and J is TRBJ1-3; TCRdb returns TRBD1, unconfirmable since there is no DNA. CDR1 and CDR2 from the germline V gene are DFQATT and SNEGSKA (reference sequence). CDR3 size: 17 residues. The CDR3 loop is CSARAPGQGRSGNTIYF.

The V and J genes are TRBV28 and TRBJ2-1; TCRdb's D call of TRBD2 is untestable without DNA. From germline, CDR1 is MDHEN and CDR2 SYDVKM. CDR3 length: 14 amino acids. The chain's CDR3 is CASSGIAGEDEQFF.

The chain joins TRBV5-1 to TRBJ2-7. CDR1 is SGHRS and CDR2 is YFSETQ in the germline V gene. CDR3 length: 15 amino acids. CDR3 in amino acids: CASSLAVIGTYEQYF. The entire variable domain, with the rest obtained from reference TRBV5-1 and TRBJ2-7, is as follows: KAGVTQTPRYLIKTRGQQVTLSCSPISGHRSVSWYQQTPGQGLQFLFEYFSETQRNKGNFPGRFSGRQFSNSRSEMNVSTLELGDSALYLCASSLAVIGTYEQYFGPGTRLTVT.

The CDR3 spells CASSLGGFQGSDTQYF. The chain is built from TRBV7-9 and TRBJ2-3; the TRBD1 assignment by TCRdb is unverifiable without DNA. The CDR3 spans 16 residues. Germline CDR1 SEHNR, CDR2 FQNEAQ (reference sequence).

The chain links TRBV29-1 to TRBJ2-7; the D gene TCRdb calls, TRBD1, cannot be checked with no DNA. The CDR3 loop spans 12 amino acids. Germline CDR1 SQVTM, CDR2 ANQGSEA. The CDR3 sequence is CSSRDGVYEQYF.

V gene TRBV28 combines with J gene TRBJ1-2. Germline loops: CDR1 MDHEN, CDR2 SYDVKM. The length of the CDR3 is 11 residues. Here the CDR3 reads CASSLESGYTF.

The chain recombines TRBV4-1 with TRBJ2-5; TCRdb's D call of TRBD2 is untestable without DNA. This CDR3 has 14 residues. Per germline, CDR1 MGHRA and CDR2 YSYEKL. CDR3: CASSQVGGEETQYF.

The chain links TRBV2 to TRBJ2-5; lacking DNA, the TRBD1 call made by TCRdb goes unchecked. The CDR3 loop spans 15 amino acids. Germline V gene sequence: CDR1 SNHLY, CDR2 FYNNEI. CDR3 protein: CASRLDRGPQETQYF.

The rearrangement links TRBV27 to TRBJ1-5; TCRdb's D call, TRBD1, is unchecked because there is no DNA. There are 14 residues in the CDR3. The germline gives CDR1 MNHEY, CDR2 SMNVEV (reference sequence). CDR3 sequence: CANNSQGRNQPQHF.